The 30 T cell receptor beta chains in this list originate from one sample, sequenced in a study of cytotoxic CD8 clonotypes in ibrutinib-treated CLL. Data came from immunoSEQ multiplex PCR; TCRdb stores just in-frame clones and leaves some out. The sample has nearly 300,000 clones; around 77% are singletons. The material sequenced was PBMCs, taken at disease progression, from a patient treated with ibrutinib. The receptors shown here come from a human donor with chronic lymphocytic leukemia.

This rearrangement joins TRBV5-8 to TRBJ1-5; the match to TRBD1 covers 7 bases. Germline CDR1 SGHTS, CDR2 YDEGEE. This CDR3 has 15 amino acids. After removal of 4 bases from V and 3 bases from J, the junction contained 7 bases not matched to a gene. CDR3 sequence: CASSIPGTANQPQHF. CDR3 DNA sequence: TGTGCCAGCAGCATCCCCGGGACAGCCAATCAGCCCCAGCATTTT.

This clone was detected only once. CDR3 nucleotides: TGTGCCAGCAGCTCCGGGGGGGCTAGCGGGTCTTACTACGAGCAGTACTTC. It codes for CASSSGGASGSYYEQYF. The rearrangement links TRBV11-2 to TRBJ2-7; TRBD2 matches at 8 bases. Germline V gene data show CDR1 as SGHAT and CDR2 as FQNNGV. The CDR3 is made up of 17 amino acids. The V gene end was trimmed by 4 bases and the J gene end by 3 bases; junction bases not matched to a gene: 14.

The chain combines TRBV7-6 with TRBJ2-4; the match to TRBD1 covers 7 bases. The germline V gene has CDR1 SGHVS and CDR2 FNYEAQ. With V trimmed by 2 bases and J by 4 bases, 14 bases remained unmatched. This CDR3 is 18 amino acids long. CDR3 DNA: TGTGCCAGCAGCTTATCACCTTTTCGTAAGGGGGCAAAAAACATTCAGTACTTC. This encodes CASSLSPFRKGAKNIQYF.

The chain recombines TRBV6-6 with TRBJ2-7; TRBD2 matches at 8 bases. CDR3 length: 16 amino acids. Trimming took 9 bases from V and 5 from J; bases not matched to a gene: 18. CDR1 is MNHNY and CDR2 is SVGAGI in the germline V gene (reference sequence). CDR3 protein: CASSTPWGAGGDEQYF. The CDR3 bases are TGTGCCAGTTCGACTCCTTGGGGGGCGGGAGGTGACGAGCAGTACTTC.

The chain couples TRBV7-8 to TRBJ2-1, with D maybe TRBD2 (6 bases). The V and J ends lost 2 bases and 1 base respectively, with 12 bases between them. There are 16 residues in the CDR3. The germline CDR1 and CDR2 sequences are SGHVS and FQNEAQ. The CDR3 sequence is CASSLLGGNSYNEQFF. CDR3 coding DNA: TGTGCCAGCAGCTTATTGGGCGGGAATTCCTACAATGAGCAGTTCTTC.

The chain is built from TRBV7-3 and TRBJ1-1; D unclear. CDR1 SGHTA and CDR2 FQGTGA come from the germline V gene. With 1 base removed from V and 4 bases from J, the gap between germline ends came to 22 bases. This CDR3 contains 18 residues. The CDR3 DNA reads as TGTGCCAGCAGCTTAAGTCCACGAGGTGTGAAGGGTGGCACTGAAGCTTTCTTT. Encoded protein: CASSLSPRGVKGGTEAFF.

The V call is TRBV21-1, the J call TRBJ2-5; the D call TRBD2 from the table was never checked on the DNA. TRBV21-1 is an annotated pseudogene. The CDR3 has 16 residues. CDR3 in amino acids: CASSTGLLPPQETQYF. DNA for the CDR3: TGTGCCAGCAGCACGGGACTTCTCCCGCCCCAGGAGACCCAGTACTTC.

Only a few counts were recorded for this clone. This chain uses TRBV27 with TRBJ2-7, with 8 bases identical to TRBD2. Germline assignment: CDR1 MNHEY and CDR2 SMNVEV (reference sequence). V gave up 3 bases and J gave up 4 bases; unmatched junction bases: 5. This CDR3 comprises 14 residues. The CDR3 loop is CASSLRGAGYEQYF. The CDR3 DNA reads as TGTGCCAGCAGTTTGCGGGGGGCGGGATACGAGCAGTACTTC.

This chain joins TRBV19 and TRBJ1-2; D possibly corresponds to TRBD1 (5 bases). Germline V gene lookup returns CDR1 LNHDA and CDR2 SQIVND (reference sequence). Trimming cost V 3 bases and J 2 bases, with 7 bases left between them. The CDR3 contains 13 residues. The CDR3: CASSIGANYGYTF. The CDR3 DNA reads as TGTGCCAGTAGTATTGGGGCAAACTATGGCTACACCTTC.

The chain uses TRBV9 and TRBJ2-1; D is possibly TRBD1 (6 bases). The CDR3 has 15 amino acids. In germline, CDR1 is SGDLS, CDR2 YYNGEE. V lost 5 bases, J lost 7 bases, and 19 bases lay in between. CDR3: CASSSLGQAKNEQFF. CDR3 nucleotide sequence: TGTGCCAGCAGTAGTTTGGGACAAGCGAAAAATGAGCAGTTCTTC.

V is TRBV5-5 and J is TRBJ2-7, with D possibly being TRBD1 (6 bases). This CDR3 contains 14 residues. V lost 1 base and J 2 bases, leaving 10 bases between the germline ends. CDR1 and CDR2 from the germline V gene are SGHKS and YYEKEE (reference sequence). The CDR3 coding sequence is TGTGCCAGCAGCTTGAGTCCAGGGGCCTACGAGCAGTACTTC. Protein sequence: CASSLSPGAYEQYF.

This CDR3 is CASSKLAGDEQFF. CDR3 DNA sequence: TGTGCCAGCAGCAAACTAGCGGGAGACGAGCAGTTCTTC. The V and J genes are TRBV7-9 and TRBJ2-1; 11 nucleotides agree with TRBD2. CDR3 length: 13 amino acids. V lost 5 bases and J lost 10; bases outside the gene matches: 4. Germline CDR1 reads SEHNR; CDR2 reads FQNEAQ (reference sequence).

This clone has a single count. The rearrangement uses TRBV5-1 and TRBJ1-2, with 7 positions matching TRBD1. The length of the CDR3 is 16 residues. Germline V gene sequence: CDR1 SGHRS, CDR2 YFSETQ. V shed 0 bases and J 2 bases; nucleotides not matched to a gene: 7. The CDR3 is CASSLVSGRGNYGYTF. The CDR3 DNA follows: TGCGCCAGCAGCTTGGTGTCCGGCAGGGGGAACTATGGCTACACCTTC.

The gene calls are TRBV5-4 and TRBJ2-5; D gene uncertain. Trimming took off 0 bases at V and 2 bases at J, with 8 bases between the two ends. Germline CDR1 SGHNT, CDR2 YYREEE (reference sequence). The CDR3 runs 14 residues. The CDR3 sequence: CASSLGRSQETQYF. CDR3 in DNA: TGTGCCAGCAGCTTGGGCCGGAGTCAAGAGACCCAGTACTTC.

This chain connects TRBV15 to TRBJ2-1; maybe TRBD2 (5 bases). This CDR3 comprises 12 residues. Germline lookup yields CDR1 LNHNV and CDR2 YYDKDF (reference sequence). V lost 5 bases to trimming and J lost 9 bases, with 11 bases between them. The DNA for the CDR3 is TGTGCCACCAGCGGATTAAGCGGTGAGCAGTTCTTC. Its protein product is CATSGLSGEQFF.

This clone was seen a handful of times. The CDR3 sequence: CASRTGRGNTEAFF. CDR3 in DNA: TGTGCCAGCAGGACAGGGAGAGGGAACACTGAAGCTTTCTTT. V and J are TRBV27 and TRBJ1-1, with 7 bases that match TRBD1. The germline CDR1 and CDR2 sequences are MNHEY and SMNVEV (reference sequence). Losses at the gene ends were 6 bases for V and 1 base for J; bases not matched to a gene: 5. This CDR3 has 14 residues.

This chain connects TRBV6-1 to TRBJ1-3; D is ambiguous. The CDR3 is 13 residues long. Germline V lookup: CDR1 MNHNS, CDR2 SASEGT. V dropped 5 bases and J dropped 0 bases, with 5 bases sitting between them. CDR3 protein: CASSTFSGNTIYF. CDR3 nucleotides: TGTGCCAGCAGTACCTTCTCTGGAAACACCATATATTTT.

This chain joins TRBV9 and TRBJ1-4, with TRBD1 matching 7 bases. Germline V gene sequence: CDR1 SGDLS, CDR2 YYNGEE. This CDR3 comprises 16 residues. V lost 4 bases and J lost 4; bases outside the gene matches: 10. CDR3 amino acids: CASSPNLGTVNEKLFF. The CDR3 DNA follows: TGTGCCAGCAGCCCAAATCTCGGGACAGTTAATGAAAAACTGTTTTTT.

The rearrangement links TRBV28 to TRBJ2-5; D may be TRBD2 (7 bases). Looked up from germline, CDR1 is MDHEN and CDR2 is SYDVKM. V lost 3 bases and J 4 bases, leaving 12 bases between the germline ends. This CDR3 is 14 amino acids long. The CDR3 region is CASSFGGLLETQYF. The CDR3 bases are TGTGCCAGCAGTTTCGGGGGGCTTCTAGAGACCCAGTACTTC.

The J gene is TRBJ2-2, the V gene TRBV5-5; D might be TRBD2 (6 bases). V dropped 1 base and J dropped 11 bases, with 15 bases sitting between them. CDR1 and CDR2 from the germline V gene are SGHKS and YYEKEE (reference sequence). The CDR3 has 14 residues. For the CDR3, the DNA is TGTGCCAGCAGCTTGTACGGGGGAGCCCGCGAGCTGTTTTTT. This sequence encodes CASSLYGGARELFF.

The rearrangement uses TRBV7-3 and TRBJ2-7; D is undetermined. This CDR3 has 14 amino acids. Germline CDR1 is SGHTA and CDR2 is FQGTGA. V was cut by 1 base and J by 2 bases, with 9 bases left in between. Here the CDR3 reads CASSLNGVTYEQYF. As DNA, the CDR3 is TGTGCCAGCAGCTTAAATGGGGTAACCTACGAGCAGTACTTC.

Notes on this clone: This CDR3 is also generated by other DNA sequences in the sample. As DNA, the CDR3 is TGTGCCAGCAGCTTAGACAGGGGGGTCACAGATACGCAGTATTTT. It specifies CASSLDRGVTDTQYF. This sequence joins TRBV7-8 and TRBJ2-3; 8 bases match TRBD1. Trimming cost V 1 base and J 2 bases; bases outside gene matches: 2. Germline assignment: CDR1 SGHVS and CDR2 FQNEAQ. This CDR3 has 15 amino acids.

CDR3 in amino acids: CASSSILIANTGELFF. The CDR3, as DNA: TGTGCCAGCAGTTCCATCCTGATTGCGAACACCGGGGAGCTGTTTTTT. The chain links TRBV27 to TRBJ2-2; unclear D gene. CDR1 MNHEY and CDR2 SMNVEV come from the germline V gene (reference sequence). Between the trimmed V and J ends, which lost 4 bases and 0 bases, there was a span of 12 bases. The CDR3 spans 16 residues.

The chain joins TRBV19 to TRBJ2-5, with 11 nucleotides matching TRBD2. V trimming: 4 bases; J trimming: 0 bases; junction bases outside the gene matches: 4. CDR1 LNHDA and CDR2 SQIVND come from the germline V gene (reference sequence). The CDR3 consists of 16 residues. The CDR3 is CASSNRLAGYQETQYF. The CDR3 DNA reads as TGTGCCAGTAGTAACCGACTAGCGGGGTACCAAGAGACCCAGTACTTC. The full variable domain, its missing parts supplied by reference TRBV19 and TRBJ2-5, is DGGITQSPKYLFRKEGQNVTLSCEQNLNHDAMYWYRQDPGQGLRLIYYSQIVNDFQKGDIAEGYSVSREKKESFPLTVTSAQKNPTAFYLCASSNRLAGYQETQYFGPGTRLLVL.

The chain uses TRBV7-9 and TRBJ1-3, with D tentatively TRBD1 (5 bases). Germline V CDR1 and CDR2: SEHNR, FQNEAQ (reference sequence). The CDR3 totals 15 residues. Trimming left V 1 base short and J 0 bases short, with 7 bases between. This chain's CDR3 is CASSLVGTSGNTIYF. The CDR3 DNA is TGTGCCAGCAGCTTAGTTGGGACCTCTGGAAACACCATATATTTT.

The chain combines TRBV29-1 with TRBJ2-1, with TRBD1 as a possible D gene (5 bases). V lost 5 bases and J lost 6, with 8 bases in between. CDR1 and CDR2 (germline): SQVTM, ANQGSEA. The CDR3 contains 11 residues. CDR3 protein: CSVHRLNEQFF. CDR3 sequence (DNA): TGCAGCGTTCACAGGCTCAATGAGCAGTTCTTC.

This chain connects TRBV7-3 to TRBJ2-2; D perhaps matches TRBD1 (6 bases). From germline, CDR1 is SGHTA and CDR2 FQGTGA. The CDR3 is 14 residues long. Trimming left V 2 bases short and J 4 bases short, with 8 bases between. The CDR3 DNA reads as TGTGCCAGCAGCTTACCACAGGGCACCGGGGAGCTGTTTTTT. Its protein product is CASSLPQGTGELFF.

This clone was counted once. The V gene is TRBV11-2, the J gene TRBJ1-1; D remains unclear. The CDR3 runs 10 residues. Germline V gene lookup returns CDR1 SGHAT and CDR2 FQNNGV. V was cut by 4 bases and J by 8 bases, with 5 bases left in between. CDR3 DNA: TGTGCCAGCAGCTCGGGAGAAGCTTTCTTT. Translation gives CASSSGEAFF. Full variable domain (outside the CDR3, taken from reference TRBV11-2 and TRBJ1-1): EAGVAQSPRYKIIEKRQSVAFWCNPISGHATLYWYQQILGQGPKLLIQFQNNGVVDDSQLPKDRFSAERLKGVDSTLKIQPAKLEDSAVYLCASSSGEAFFGQGTRLTVV.

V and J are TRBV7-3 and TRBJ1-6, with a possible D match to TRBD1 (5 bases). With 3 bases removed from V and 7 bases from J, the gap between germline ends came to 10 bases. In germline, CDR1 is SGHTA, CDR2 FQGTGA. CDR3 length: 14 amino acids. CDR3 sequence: CASSFGGWNSPLHF. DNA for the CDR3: TGTGCCAGCAGCTTCGGGGGTTGGAATTCACCCCTCCACTTT.

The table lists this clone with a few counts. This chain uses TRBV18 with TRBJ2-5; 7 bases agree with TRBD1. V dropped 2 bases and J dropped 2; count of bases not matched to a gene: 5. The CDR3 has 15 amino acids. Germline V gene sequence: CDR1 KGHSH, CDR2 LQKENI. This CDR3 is CASSPTDRDQETQYF. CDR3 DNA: TGTGCCAGCTCACCAACAGACAGGGATCAAGAGACCCAGTACTTC.